This T cell receptor beta chain originates from a study of T cell responses to AZD1222 COVID-19 vaccine. Germline CDR1 and CDR2: MDHEN and SYDVKM. Trimming left V 4 bases short and J 2 bases short, with 15 bases between. The CDR3 is 16 amino acids. The repertoire was sequenced with immunoSEQ multiplex PCR; TCRdb's copy has only in-frame clones and lacks some. The top ten hold around 5% of the sample, which has about 150,000 clones, more than 85% seen once. Sequencing used peripheral blood, obtained on day 0 of AZD1222 vaccination. This TCR derives from an adult in good health. This chain links TRBV28 with TRBJ1-5; D remains unclear. This CDR3 is CASSSVAGFGNQPQHF. CDR3 bases: TGTGCCAGCAGTTCCGTCGCGGGATTCGGCAATCAGCCCCAGCATTTT. Filled out from reference TRBV28 and TRBJ1-5, the complete variable domain reads DVKVTQSSRYLVKRTGEKVFLECVQDMDHENMFWYRQDPGLGLRLIYFSYDVKMKEKGDIPEGYSVSREKKERFSLILESASTNQTSMYLCASSSVAGFGNQPQHFGDGTRLSIL.